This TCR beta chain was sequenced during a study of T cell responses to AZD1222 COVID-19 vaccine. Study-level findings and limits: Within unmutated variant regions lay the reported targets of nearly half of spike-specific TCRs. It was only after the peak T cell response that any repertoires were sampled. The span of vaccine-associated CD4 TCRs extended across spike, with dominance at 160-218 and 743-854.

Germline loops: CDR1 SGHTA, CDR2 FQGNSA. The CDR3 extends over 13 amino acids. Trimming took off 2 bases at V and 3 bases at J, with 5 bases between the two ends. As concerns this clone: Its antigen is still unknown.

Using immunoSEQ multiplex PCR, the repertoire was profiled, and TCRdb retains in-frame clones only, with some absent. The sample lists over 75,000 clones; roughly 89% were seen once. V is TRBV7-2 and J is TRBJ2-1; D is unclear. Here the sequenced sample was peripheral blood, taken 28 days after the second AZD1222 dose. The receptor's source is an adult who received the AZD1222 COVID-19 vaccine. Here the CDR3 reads CASSLSSYNEQFF. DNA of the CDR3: TGTGCCAGCAGCTTATCAAGCTACAATGAGCAGTTCTTC.